This T cell receptor beta chain was sequenced in a study of OX40 agonist ivuxolimab in advanced cancers. Study at large: With ivuxolimab, an agonistic anti-OX40 (CD134) antibody, patients were treated. Study outcomes and limitations: The antigens recognized by the expanded peripheral T cells, that is their antigen specificity, were not determined. With doses of 0.1 to 3.0 mg/kg, CD4+ and CD8+ blood T cells had undergone clonal expansion by week 6.

Some clones are missing from TCRdb's copy, which holds only in-frame ones; the method was immunoSEQ multiplex PCR. The table shows over 15,000 clones, with approximately 86% occurring only once. A note on this clone: Its antigen is unidentified.

Trimming removed 4 bases from V and 4 bases from J, with 10 bases in between. CDR1 is GTSNPN, CDR2 SVGIG, per germline (reference sequence). This CDR3 is 13 amino acids long. The source of this sequence is an adult with an advanced solid tumor such as melanoma, head and neck, liver or kidney cancer. Material: CD4+ or CD8+ T cells sorted from blood, obtained in a trial of the OX40 agonist ivuxolimab. The chain joins TRBV30 to TRBJ1-4; D gene ambiguous. Here the CDR3 DNA reads TGTGCCTGGAACGGAGGGTTTAATGAAAAACTGTTTTTT. Translating it yields CAWNGGFNEKLFF.